The sample holds a few counts of the clone carrying this TCR beta chain. Its antigen is as yet unknown. This entry is derived from a study of T-cell reconstitution after alpha-beta-depleted transplantation in children. Study conclusions and caveats: T-cell counts and diversity at one year following transplant were attributed mainly to newly produced T cells. For some patients, TCRbeta diversity was high at day 60 because of recipient T cells and thymic progenitors that survived. Several hundred expanded graft clones reportedly were the source of alpha-beta T cells about two months after transplant.

The trim removed 5 bases at V and 1 base at J, leaving 3 bases unmatched. Germline V gene lookup returns CDR1 SNHLY and CDR2 FYNNEI. The CDR3 length is 15 residues. Unique molecular identifiers were used in preparing the TCRbeta library. TCRdb reprocessed the PCR reads with MiXCR, giving one entry per CDR3 protein. The sample lists tens of thousands of distinct CDR3 sequences; 5.5% to 7.5% were seen once. The chain is built from TRBV2 and TRBJ2-3; 10 bases line up with TRBD2. The origin of this receptor is a female patient aged 2-10 years who had a stem cell transplant for aplastic anemia, so the T cells may come from the graft donor. The source was PBMCs, mostly from graft donor cells, collected 60 days after TCRalphabeta/CD19-depleted stem cell transplant. CDR3: CASSLAGVGTDTQYF. The CDR3 DNA reads as TGTGCCAGCAGTCTAGCGGGGGTAGGCACAGATACGCAGTATTTT.